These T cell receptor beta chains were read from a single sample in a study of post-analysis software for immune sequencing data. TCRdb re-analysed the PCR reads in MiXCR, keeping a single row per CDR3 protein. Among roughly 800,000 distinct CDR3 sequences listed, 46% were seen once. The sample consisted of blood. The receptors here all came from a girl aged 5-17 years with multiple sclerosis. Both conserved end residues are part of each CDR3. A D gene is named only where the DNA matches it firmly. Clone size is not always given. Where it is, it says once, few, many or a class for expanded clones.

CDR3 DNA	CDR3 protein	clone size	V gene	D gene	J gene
TGTGCCGCCAGCAGAGATCTGGGAGGCCAAGAGACCCAGTACTTC	CAASRDLGGQETQYF	once	TRBV15	NA	TRBJ2-5
TGTGCCAGCAGCCTACACTCAGGGGGTAACTATGGCTACACCTTC	CASSLHSGGNYGYTF	NA	TRBV12-3/TRBV12-4	TRBD1	TRBJ1-2
TGTGCCAGCAGTTTGGAACAGGGAAAGACTGAAGCTTTCTTT	CASSLEQGKTEAFF	few	TRBV12-3/TRBV12-4	NA	TRBJ1-1
TGTGCCAGCTCACCGCGGGGACAGGGGGATAATGAGCAGTTCTTC	CASSPRGQGDNEQFF	NA	TRBV18	TRBD1	TRBJ2-1
TGTGCCAGCAGTCCCTCACAGGGCAACTATGGCTACACCTTC	CASSPSQGNYGYTF	NA	TRBV12-3/TRBV12-4	NA	TRBJ1-2
TGCAGCGCTCAAGCCCAGGAAGGATGGGATACGCAGTATTTT	CSAQAQEGWDTQYF	few	TRBV29-1	NA	TRBJ2-3
TGTGCCAGCAGTTACCGGGACAGGGGGAGCTACGAGCAGTACTTC	CASSYRDRGSYEQYF	NA	TRBV6-5	TRBD1	TRBJ2-7
TGTGCCACCAGCAGAGGGACTAGCGGGAGCCCCTACGAGCAGTACTTC	CATSRGTSGSPYEQYF	few	TRBV15	TRBD2	TRBJ2-7
TGTGCCAGCAGCCGCGGACAGGGGGCGCATGGCTACACCTTC	CASSRGQGAHGYTF	few	TRBV7-3	TRBD1	TRBJ1-2
TGTGCCAGCAGTTTAAGGGGAATAGTAGGGGGTCTAGCGGGGAACAATGAGCAGTTCTTC	CASSLRGIVGGLAGNNEQFF	NA	TRBV27	TRBD2	TRBJ2-1
TGCGCCAGCAGCAGGACAGGGACGGGAAATGAGCAGTTCTTC	CASSRTGTGNEQFF	NA	TRBV5-1	TRBD1	TRBJ2-1
TGCGCCAGCAGCTTGGACACTAATCAGCCCCAGCATTTT	CASSLDTNQPQHF	few	TRBV5-1	NA	TRBJ1-5
TGCAGTGCTCCTTCCTATCAGGGGCAGGGAGCTAACTATGGCTACACCTTC	CSAPSYQGQGANYGYTF	few	TRBV20-1	NA	TRBJ1-2
TGTGCCAGCAGTTTAGAAGGCTCAATAGATACGCAGTATTTT	CASSLEGSIDTQYF	NA	TRBV12-3/TRBV12-4	NA	TRBJ2-3
TGTGCCAGCAGTCCCCAGCGACTAGCGGGAGTCAACAATGAGCAGTTCTTC	CASSPQRLAGVNNEQFF	NA	TRBV4-2	TRBD2	TRBJ2-1
TGTGCCAGCAGCTTAGCTAGACTAGCGGGAGGGAGAAATACGCAGTATTTT	CASSLARLAGGRNTQYF	NA	TRBV7-8	TRBD2	TRBJ2-3
TGCAGTGCTAGAGACCCCGGACAGGGGGAAGCCTACGAGCAGTACTTC	CSARDPGQGEAYEQYF	few	TRBV20-1	TRBD1	TRBJ2-7
TGTGCCAGCAGCGCCTCACTAGCGGGACCGAAGACCCAGTACTTC	CASSASLAGPKTQYF	NA	TRBV11-1	TRBD2	TRBJ2-5
TGTGCCAGCAGTTACGGGGACCAAGACCAAGAGACCCAGTACTTC	CASSYGDQDQETQYF	few	TRBV6-2/TRBV6-3	NA	TRBJ2-5
TGTGCCGGTACTAGCGGGAGGTTGGAGACCCAGTACTTC	CAGTSGRLETQYF	NA	TRBV6-2/TRBV6-3	TRBD2	TRBJ2-5
TGTGCCAGCAGCTTAGATACTACGGGAGCTAACGAGCAGTACTTC	CASSLDTTGANEQYF	NA	TRBV7-2	NA	TRBJ2-7
TGTGCCAGCAGCCAAGATCCTAGCGGGAACGGCAATGAGCAGTTCTTC	CASSQDPSGNGNEQFF	few	TRBV4-2	TRBD2	TRBJ2-1
TGTGCCAGCAGCTCGGACAGTATCGGCTATGGCTACACCTTC	CASSSDSIGYGYTF	once	TRBV5-5	NA	TRBJ1-2
TGTGCCAGCTCACCGGGACCTGGCAATCAGCCCCAGCATTTT	CASSPGPGNQPQHF	NA	TRBV18	NA	TRBJ1-5
TGTGCCAGCAGCCCCCAGACAGGGTTGATTGAAAAACTGTTTTTT	CASSPQTGLIEKLFF	few	TRBV14	TRBD1	TRBJ1-4
TGCGCCAGCAGCCCCCCCCCTGACCCCGCCTTCCTTTACGAGCAGTACTTC	CASSPPPDPAFLYEQYF	NA	TRBV5-1	NA	TRBJ2-7
TGTGCCAGCAGTCGACAGGGGTCCCCCTACGAGCAGTACTTC	CASSRQGSPYEQYF	few	TRBV13	TRBD1	TRBJ2-7
TGTGCCAGCAGCTTAAATGCGGCGATGAACACTGAAGCTTTCTTT	CASSLNAAMNTEAFF	NA	TRBV7-9	NA	TRBJ1-1
TGTGCTAGTGGTTTGAATTGGCTAGTTATAGCAGATACGCAGTATTTT	CASGLNWLVIADTQYF	NA	TRBV12-5	NA	TRBJ2-3
TGCAGCCCGAGGAAGCTCAGACCCCTAAGCCCCTACAATGAGCAGTTCTTC	CSPRKLRPLSPYNEQFF	few	TRBV20-1	NA	TRBJ2-1
TGTGCCAGCACCCGACTAGCGACAGTGGATGAGCAGTTCTTC	CASTRLATVDEQFF	once	TRBV27	TRBD2	TRBJ2-1
TGTGCCAGCAGCGCCGGGACAGGGATCCATGAGCAGTTCTTC	CASSAGTGIHEQFF	NA	TRBV7-2	TRBD1	TRBJ2-1
TGTGCCAGCAGCTTGATGGGACAGGCCTACGAGCAGTACTTC	CASSLMGQAYEQYF	NA	TRBV5-6	TRBD1	TRBJ2-7
TGTGCCAGCAGTTACAACGCCGGGACTTCCATCTATGGCTACACCTTC	CASSYNAGTSIYGYTF	NA	TRBV6-5	NA	TRBJ1-2
TGTGCCAGCAACAAGTTAAGCCAGGACGGAACCCCTGAAGGCGAAAAACTGTTTTTT	CASNKLSQDGTPEGEKLFF	NA	TRBV4-2	NA	TRBJ1-4
TGTGCCAGCAGCTTGGAGCCTAACCCCTCCTACAATGAGCAGTTCTTC	CASSLEPNPSYNEQFF	NA	TRBV5-5	NA	TRBJ2-1
TGTGCCATCAGTGCACAGGGACAGGGTCGGTTAGAGACCCAGTACTTC	CAISAQGQGRLETQYF	NA	TRBV10-3	TRBD1	TRBJ2-5
TGTGCCAGCAGTTCTATCGAAATACAGGGGACCGATCAGCCCCAGCATTTT	CASSSIEIQGTDQPQHF	NA	TRBV6-2/TRBV6-3	TRBD1	TRBJ1-5
TGTGCCAGCACCCCCCGGGACAAGAACACTGAAGCTTTCTTT	CASTPRDKNTEAFF	many	TRBV12-3/TRBV12-4	NA	TRBJ1-1
TGTGCCAGCAGTATTTGGACAGGAGGGGCGTCGTCGGAAAAACTGTTTTTT	CASSIWTGGASSEKLFF	few	TRBV12-3/TRBV12-4	TRBD1	TRBJ1-4
TGTGCCACCAGCAGAGAGCAGGGGCGATCCTACGAGCAGTACTTC	CATSREQGRSYEQYF	NA	TRBV15	NA	TRBJ2-7
TGTGCCATCAGTGAGCGGACAGGGGAAAATGAGCAGTTCTTC	CAISERTGENEQFF	once	TRBV10-3	TRBD1	TRBJ2-1
TGTGCTGGAGGAGGCTCGCGAGAGCAGTACTTC	CAGGGSREQYF	few	TRBV30	NA	TRBJ2-7
TGTGCCAGCAGTTTTGCCCGCGGCGATACGCAGTATTTT	CASSFARGDTQYF	few	TRBV12-3/TRBV12-4	NA	TRBJ2-3
TGTGCCAGCAGCGTAGGCAACAGTCTGGAGCAGTACTTC	CASSVGNSLEQYF	NA	TRBV9	NA	TRBJ2-7
TGCAGTGTTAGCCCGCTCCCGACGGGACAGGGAGGCTATGGCTACACCTTC	CSVSPLPTGQGGYGYTF	few	TRBV20-1	TRBD1	TRBJ1-2
TGTGCCAGCAGTTTTGCGGGAGGGCGGGAGACCCAGTACTTC	CASSFAGGRETQYF	NA	TRBV28	TRBD2	TRBJ2-5
TGTGCCAGCAGCTTATGGCGGGAGGGCCTTGGGGATGAGCAGTTCTTC	CASSLWREGLGDEQFF	NA	TRBV7-8	TRBD2	TRBJ2-1
TGCAGTGCTGTGAGCGGGAGGCCCATCTACGAGCAGTACTTC	CSAVSGRPIYEQYF	NA	TRBV20-1	TRBD2	TRBJ2-7
TGCGCCAGCAGTTTAGTAAGGGACGCTAAAGCTTTCTTT	CASSLVRDAKAFF	NA	TRBV12-3/TRBV12-4	NA	TRBJ1-1
TGCGCCAGCAGCCAAGATCTGGGGACCCCCGGGTCCCACTATGGCTACACCTTC	CASSQDLGTPGSHYGYTF	NA	TRBV4-3	NA	TRBJ1-2
TGTGCCAGCAGCCAACTGGGGGGTCATGGCTACACCTTC	CASSQLGGHGYTF	NA	TRBV6-6	NA	TRBJ1-2
TGCGCCAGCAGCCCCCGGGACGAGGGCTATGGCTACACCTTC	CASSPRDEGYGYTF	NA	TRBV5-1	NA	TRBJ1-2
TGCAGCGTTGCGGACAGGGCCTTTGGGCAGTACTTC	CSVADRAFGQYF	few	TRBV29-1	TRBD1	TRBJ2-5
TGTGCCACCAGTGATCCGAGATACAATGAGCAGTTCTTC	CATSDPRYNEQFF	NA	TRBV24-1	NA	TRBJ2-1
TGCACCAGCGGGAGGGCCGACACAGATACGCAGTATTTT	CTSGRADTDTQYF	NA	TRBV5-1	TRBD2	TRBJ2-3
TGTGCCAGCAGCCCGAGAGGGGACTTCTACGAGCAGTACTTC	CASSPRGDFYEQYF	few	TRBV9	NA	TRBJ2-7